The following is a T cell receptor beta chain sequence with its context. Its antigen is not known. Clones were read by immunoSEQ multiplex PCR, and TCRdb kept only the in-frame ones, dropping some. Among around 150,000 clones listed, around 92% were seen once. This sample is part of a study of T cell responses to AZD1222 COVID-19 vaccine. The CDR3 covers 16 residues. Trimming at V came to 3 bases and at J to 5 bases, leaving 10 bases not matched to a gene. Germline values: CDR1 LNHDA, CDR2 SQIVND (reference sequence). General study points: Baseline seropositivity characterized only six AZD1222 recipients. Variant regions that are unmutated are reportedly the target of nearly half of spike-specific TCRs. Clonal diversity was possibly underestimated, and the donors were mostly white British, with more females. Rises in breadth and depth of Spike-specific TCRs came after two AZD1222 doses.

Sequenced here: peripheral blood, sampled on day 0 of AZD1222 vaccination. The TCR sequence derives from an adult in good health. This rearrangement joins TRBV19 to TRBJ2-1, with TRBD2 matching 7 bases. The CDR3 loop is CASSMGSGPKNNEQFF. In nucleotides, the CDR3 is TGTGCCAGTAGTATGGGTAGCGGGCCCAAGAACAATGAGCAGTTCTTC.